A selection of T cell receptor beta chains follows, all from one sample in a study of T cells in Graves' hyperthyroidism and ophthalmopathy. Via MiXCR, TCRdb re-called the multiplex PCR reads, giving one row per CDR3 protein. Among around 760,000 distinct CDR3 sequences, around a third were seen once, and the ten largest hold more than 25%. Sequenced: blood. The origin of the receptors is a woman aged 40-49 years with Graves' hyperthyroidism. Each CDR3 is given with its conserved first and last residue. D genes are given only for firm matches. Only part of the rows carry a size: once, few, many, or a class if the clone is expanded.

clone_size j_call v_call d_call cdr3_aa cdr3_nt
NA TRBJ1-1 TRBV10-3 TRBD1 CASSALRTGVPTEAFF TGTGCCAGCAGTGCGCTGAGGACAGGGGTTCCCACTGAAGCTTTCTTT
NA TRBJ2-3 TRBV20-1 NA CSAGTESTQYF TGCAGTGCTGGTACTGAGTCTACGCAGTATTTT
NA TRBJ1-5 TRBV12-3/TRBV12-4 NA CASSSGTPPRSGQPQHF TGTGCCAGCAGTTCGGGGACTCCCCCGAGGTCGGGTCAGCCCCAGCATTTT
few TRBJ2-7 TRBV10-3 TRBD2 CASSAGLALTYEQYF TGTGCCAGCAGCGCCGGACTAGCGCTCACCTACGAGCAGTACTTC
few TRBJ2-7 TRBV19 NA CASSTGTGLHYEQYF TGTGCCAGTAGTACCGGGACGGGCCTCCACTACGAGCAGTACTTC
NA TRBJ2-5 TRBV15 TRBD2 CATSERGFQETQYF TGTGCCACCAGCGAGCGGGGGTTCCAAGAGACCCAGTACTTC
NA TRBJ2-7 TRBV29-1 NA CSLATGEQYF TGCAGCTTAGCCACAGGGGAGCAGTACTTC
few TRBJ1-2 TRBV6-5 NA CASSAGQSVGYTF TGTGCCAGCAGCGCCGGACAGTCTGTGGGCTACACCTTC
few TRBJ1-4 TRBV6-1 NA CASSKPAGNEKLFF TGTGCCAGCAGTAAGCCGGCCGGCAATGAAAAACTGTTTTTT
NA TRBJ1-5 TRBV29-1 NA CSVERDRPQHF TGCAGCGTTGAGCGAGATCGGCCCCAGCATTTT
NA TRBJ2-7 TRBV29-1 NA CSVDDGVTYEQYF TGCAGCGTTGACGACGGGGTTACCTACGAGCAGTACTTC
NA TRBJ1-1 TRBV12-3/TRBV12-4 NA CASSLKDGTRAFF TGTGCCAGCAGTTTAAAAGATGGCACCCGGGCTTTCTTT
many TRBJ1-5 TRBV19 NA CASSYSTGHNQPQHF TGTGCCAGTAGTTATTCAACAGGGCACAATCAGCCCCAGCATTTT
few TRBJ1-2 TRBV30 NA CAWRQGPLYGYTF TGTGCCTGGAGGCAGGGGCCACTCTATGGCTACACCTTC
few TRBJ1-2 TRBV20-1 NA CSARDFARDNYGYTF TGCAGTGCTAGAGATTTTGCTAGAGACAACTATGGCTACACCTTC
few TRBJ2-2 TRBV9 NA CASSARDGLNTGELFF TGTGCCAGCAGCGCTAGAGACGGATTGAACACCGGGGAGCTGTTTTTT
NA TRBJ1-3 TRBV5-8 NA CASSLNGLGDTIYF TGTGCCAGCAGCTTGAACGGGCTCGGGGACACCATATATTTT
many TRBJ1-2 TRBV29-1 NA CSVGTRGYGGYTF TGCAGCGTTGGGACGAGGGGCTACGGTGGCTACACCTTC
NA TRBJ1-2 TRBV7-8 TRBD1 CASSPDRGRFYGYTF TGTGCCAGCAGCCCCGACAGGGGGCGCTTCTATGGCTACACCTTC
NA TRBJ2-2 TRBV7-2 NA CASSHEGTVGELFF TGTGCCAGCAGCCATGAGGGGACTGTCGGGGAGCTGTTTTTT
NA TRBJ2-1 TRBV20-1 NA CSATSSGNEQFF TGCAGTGCTACTAGCTCCGGCAATGAGCAGTTCTTC
once TRBJ2-5 TRBV12-3/TRBV12-4 TRBD1 CASSQDPDRAAEAQYF TGTGCCAGCAGCCAAGATCCCGACAGGGCGGCGGAGGCCCAGTACTTC
NA TRBJ2-7 TRBV25-1 NA CASSAERQSYEQYF TGTGCCAGCAGTGCCGAGAGACAGTCCTACGAGCAGTACTTC
many TRBJ2-7 TRBV14 TRBD1 CASRDRGAYEQYF TGTGCCAGCAGAGACAGGGGTGCCTACGAGCAGTACTTC
many TRBJ2-7 TRBV20-1 NA CSASGRGPYEQYF TGCAGTGCTTCCGGTAGGGGTCCCTACGAGCAGTACTTC
NA TRBJ2-5 TRBV2 TRBD1 CASSEPGQGETQYF TGTGCCAGCAGTGAACCGGGACAGGGAGAGACCCAGTACTTC
NA TRBJ1-6 TRBV9 TRBD1 CASSSSGTDRVEDNSPLHF TGTGCCAGCAGCTCCTCCGGGACAGATAGAGTGGAAGACAATTCACCCCTCCACTTT
many TRBJ1-1 TRBV5-8 NA CASSLSRIGAFF TGTGCCAGCAGCCTATCAAGGATCGGAGCTTTCTTT
many TRBJ1-2 TRBV2 NA CARNFGDGYTF TGTGCTAGAAACTTCGGGGATGGCTACACCTTC
many TRBJ1-5 TRBV6-5 TRBD1 CASSVTGNSNQPQHF TGTGCCAGCAGCGTGACAGGGAATAGCAATCAGCCCCAGCATTTT
NA TRBJ1-2 TRBV6-1 NA CASSEGRTYGYTF TGTGCCAGCAGTGAGGGCAGGACCTATGGCTACACCTTC
NA TRBJ1-5 TRBV3-1 TRBD1 CASSLSPGTDQPQHF TGTGCCAGCAGCCTTAGTCCCGGGACAGATCAGCCCCAGCATTTT
NA TRBJ1-1 TRBV11-2 NA CASSPRGGRIGGTEAFF TGTGCCAGCAGCCCCCGAGGGGGGCGAATTGGTGGCACTGAAGCTTTCTTT
NA TRBJ2-7 TRBV2 NA CASTRGESSYNEQYF TGTGCCAGCACCAGGGGGGAAAGCTCCTACAATGAGCAGTACTTC
NA TRBJ2-3 TRBV7-9 NA CASSQTNTDTQYF TGTGCCAGCAGCCAGACTAACACAGATACGCAGTATTTT
NA TRBJ1-1 TRBV28 NA CASSAPQAAMNTEAFF TGTGCCAGCAGTGCCCCCCAGGCCGCCATGAACACTGAAGCTTTCTTT
many TRBJ1-1 TRBV10-1 NA CASSNRELTEAFF TGCGCCAGCAGTAACAGGGAATTGACTGAAGCTTTCTTT
NA TRBJ1-1 TRBV10-3 NA CAISEARNTEAFF TGTGCCATCAGTGAGGCCAGGAACACTGAAGCTTTCTTT
few TRBJ2-5 TRBV3-1 TRBD1 CASSHHTGEETQYF TGTGCCAGCAGCCATCACACAGGGGAAGAGACCCAGTACTTC
NA TRBJ2-7 TRBV14 TRBD1 CASSPTRGQAYEQYF TGTGCCAGCAGCCCCACCAGGGGACAGGCCTACGAGCAGTACTTC
few TRBJ1-5 TRBV10-3 NA CASSNTANSNQPQHF TGTGCCAGCAGTAACACGGCAAATAGCAATCAGCCCCAGCATTTT
few TRBJ1-1 TRBV20-1 NA CSASRGLGTEAFF TGCAGTGCTAGCAGGGGTTTGGGCACTGAAGCTTTCTTT
NA TRBJ2-5 TRBV24-1 NA CATSDGDQETQYF TGTGCCACCAGTGATGGGGACCAAGAGACCCAGTACTTC
few TRBJ2-1 TRBV6-5 TRBD2 CASSLLAEDNEQFF TGTGCCAGCAGTCTACTAGCGGAAGACAATGAGCAGTTCTTC
NA TRBJ1-4 TRBV9 TRBD1 CASSPRQGAANEKLFF TGTGCCAGCAGCCCAAGACAGGGGGCGGCTAATGAAAAACTGTTTTTT
NA TRBJ1-2 TRBV7-2 NA CASSYFSREEGYTF TGTGCCAGCAGTTACTTTAGTAGGGAAGAGGGCTACACCTTC